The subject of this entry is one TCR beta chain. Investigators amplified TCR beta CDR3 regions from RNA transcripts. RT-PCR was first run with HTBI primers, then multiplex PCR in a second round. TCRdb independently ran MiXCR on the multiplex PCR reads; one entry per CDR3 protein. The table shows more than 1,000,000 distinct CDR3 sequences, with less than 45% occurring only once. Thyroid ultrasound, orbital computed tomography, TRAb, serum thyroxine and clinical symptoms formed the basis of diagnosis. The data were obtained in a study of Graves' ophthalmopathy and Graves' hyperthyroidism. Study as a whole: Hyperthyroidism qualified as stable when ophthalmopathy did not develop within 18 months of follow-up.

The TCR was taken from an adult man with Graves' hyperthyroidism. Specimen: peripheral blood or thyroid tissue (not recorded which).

The CDR3 loop is CAKQVNTEAFF. The CDR3 region has the DNA TGCGCCAAACAAGTGAACACTGAAGCTTTCTTT. This chain joins TRBV5-1 and TRBJ1-1; the D is unclear. With 9 bases removed from V and 0 bases from J, the gap between germline ends came to 6 bases. Germline V gives CDR1 SGHRS, CDR2 YFSETQ. The CDR3 contains 11 residues.